These T cell receptor beta chains were read from a single sample in a study of memory CD4+ T cells and cytomegalovirus serostatus. Some clones are missing from TCRdb's copy, which holds only in-frame ones; the method was immunoSEQ multiplex PCR. The table lists 80,000 to 100,000 clones, under 90% of them singletons, with roughly 4% in the top ten. Sequenced: memory CD4+ T cells from blood. The receptors derive from an adult in good health and CMV-seropositive. Each CDR3 is given with its conserved first and last residue. The D gene is left open where the match is weak. The listing skips clone size in some rows; elsewhere it reads once, few, many or a size class.

TRBV5-1	.	.	TRBJ2-1	TGCGCCAGCAGCTTGGAGGGGTCCAATGAGCAGTTCTTC	CASSLEGSNEQFF
TRBV7-9	.	.	TRBJ2-1	TGTGCCAGCAGCCGCTTAGGGGCCTACAATGAGCAGTTCTTC	CASSRLGAYNEQFF
TRBV5-1	few	TRBD2	TRBJ2-3	TGCGCCAGCAGCTTGGTGACTAGCGGGAGGGGGGACGCAGATACGCAGTATTTT	CASSLVTSGRGDADTQYF
TRBV6-1	.	TRBD1	TRBJ2-7	TGTGCCAGCAGTGACAGGGACAGCTCCTACGAGCAGTACTTC	CASSDRDSSYEQYF
TRBV4-3	few	.	TRBJ1-3	TGCGCCAGCAGCCAAGACGTTGAGAGAAACACCATATATTTT	CASSQDVERNTIYF
TRBV13	.	TRBD1	TRBJ1-1	TGTGCCAGCAGCCAGGGGGTGGCGAACACTGAAGCTTTCTTT	CASSQGVANTEAFF
TRBV19	.	TRBD2	TRBJ2-2	TGTGCCAGTAGTATAGACGGAGCGGGGCACACCGGGGAGCTGTTTTTT	CASSIDGAGHTGELFF
TRBV18	.	.	TRBJ2-5	TGTGCCAGCTCACCACCGGGGCTACAGGGAAGAGAGACCCAGTACTTC	CASSPPGLQGRETQYF
TRBV5-1	.	TRBD1	TRBJ1-5	TGCGCCAGCAGCTTGGGCTCAGGGGGTTTCAGCAATCAGCCCCAGCATTTT	CASSLGSGGFSNQPQHF
TRBV5-4	.	.	TRBJ2-3	TGTGCCAGCAGCTTGGCGACAGCCAGCACAGATACGCAGTATTTT	CASSLATASTDTQYF
TRBV28	.	.	TRBJ2-5	TGTGCCAGCAGTTTTTTACAGGGGAGGAAGACCCAGTACTTC	CASSFLQGRKTQYF
TRBV12-5	.	.	TRBJ1-1	TGTGCTAGTGGCCCCCCCCACCAGGAACTGAACACTGAAGCTTTCTTT	CASGPPHQELNTEAFF
TRBV5-1	few	.	TRBJ2-3	TGCGCCAGCAGCTTGCTGGTTAGCGGAAGCACAGATACGCAGTATTTT	CASSLLVSGSTDTQYF
TRBV7-9	few	.	TRBJ1-5	TGTGCCAGCAGCTCACAGGGAGACCAGCCCCAGCATTTT	CASSSQGDQPQHF
TRBV20-1	.	.	TRBJ2-3	TGCAGTGGAGAGGTCGCAGATACGCAGTATTTT	CSGEVADTQYF
TRBV5-1	.	.	TRBJ1-1	TGCGCCAGCAGCGCCTTATTGGACACTGAAGCTTTCTTT	CASSALLDTEAFF
TRBV30	few	.	TRBJ1-5	TGTGCCTGCTCCGGACAAGCCGGGAATCAGCCCCAGCATTTT	CACSGQAGNQPQHF
TRBV7-2	few	.	TRBJ1-5	TGTGCCAGCAGCCAAGCGAGGTATCAGCCCCAGCATTTT	CASSQARYQPQHF
TRBV7-7	.	TRBD1	TRBJ2-3	TGTGCTAGCAGCTTGGGGACAGGGGGCAGCACAGATACGCAGTATTTT	CASSLGTGGSTDTQYF
TRBV18	.	.	TRBJ1-5	TGTGCCAGCTCACTAAGACAGGACAATCAGCCCCAGCATTTT	CASSLRQDNQPQHF
TRBV28	.	.	TRBJ2-4	TGTGCCAGCAGTTTAGGGGATTTCGAGTACTTC	CASSLGDFEYF
TRBV28	.	.	TRBJ2-6	TGTGCCAGCACCTCCGGAGGGGGCTGGGTCCAAAAGGTCCTGACTTTC	CASTSGGGWVQKVLTF
TRBV11-2	.	.	TRBJ2-7	TGTGCCAGCAGCTTAGGTCAGGGGTTGTACGAGCAGTACTTC	CASSLGQGLYEQYF
TRBV19	once	.	TRBJ1-5	TGTGCCAGTAGTTCCTCCCCATGGACGGCCCGAAATCAGCCCCAGCATTTT	CASSSSPWTARNQPQHF
TRBV4-2	.	.	TRBJ2-1	TGTGCCAGCAGCCAAGATTGGTGGAATGAGCAGTTCTTC	CASSQDWWNEQFF
TRBV10-3	.	TRBD2	TRBJ2-7	TGTGCCATCAGTGAGTGGACTAGCGGGAGGGCCAAATACGAGCAGTACTTC	CAISEWTSGRAKYEQYF
TRBV19	.	TRBD2	TRBJ2-1	TGTGCCAGTAGTAACCTAGCGGGAGCGGTCAATGAGCAGTTCTTC	CASSNLAGAVNEQFF
TRBV2	.	TRBD2	TRBJ2-5	TGTGCCAGCAGTGCGGGACTAGCGGGAGGCCAAGAGACCCAGTACTTC	CASSAGLAGGQETQYF
TRBV19	.	TRBD2	TRBJ2-5	TGTGCCAGTAGTACTAGCGGATCTTCATTGGGGGAGACCCAGTACTTC	CASSTSGSSLGETQYF
TRBV5-1	once	.	TRBJ2-2	TGCGCCAGCAGCTTGAACGTCTTGAGGGAGCTGTTTTTT	CASSLNVLRELFF
TRBV7-7	.	TRBD2	TRBJ2-7	TGTGCTAGCAGCATACTAGCGGGGAGCTCCTACGAGCAGTACTTC	CASSILAGSSYEQYF
TRBV6-5	.	.	TRBJ1-2	TGTGCCAGCACCACCCCCGGTTCTCTCTATGGCTACACCTTC	CASTTPGSLYGYTF